These 24 T cell receptor beta chains were sequenced from one sample in a study of Ad26.COV2.S vaccination and SARS-CoV-2 variants. Documented treatment: about 20 received Ad26.COV2.S at low or high dose, single or two shots; 5 received placebo; per-sample allocation not given. Day 63 after the first vaccine or placebo injection was the time point for sampling. Some clones are missing from TCRdb's copy, which holds only in-frame ones; the method was immunoSEQ multiplex PCR. The table lists some 370,000 clones, roughly 80% of them singletons. The starting material was peripheral blood, obtained in a trial of Ad26.COV2.S vaccine versus placebo. The source of these receptors is a person aged 18 to 65 who received the Ad26.COV2.S COVID-19 vaccine or a placebo.

The V and J genes are TRBV9 and TRBJ1-2; D remains unclear. Germline V CDR1 and CDR2: SGDLS, YYNGEE. This CDR3 has 13 amino acids. Trimming cost V 0 bases and J 7 bases, with 10 bases left between them. In DNA, the CDR3 is TGTGCCAGCAGCGTAGCTTATAGGGTTGGCTACACCTTC. Protein sequence: CASSVAYRVGYTF.

CDR3 amino acids: CASSFGSGRIQEQYF. In DNA form, the CDR3 reads TGTGCCAGCAGCTTTGGGAGCGGGAGGATTCAGGAGCAGTACTTC. V usage is TRBV7-9 and J usage is TRBJ2-7; 9 positions match TRBD2. V trimming: 3 bases; J trimming: 7 bases; junction bases outside the gene matches: 10. The CDR3 has 15 amino acids. The germline V gene has CDR1 SEHNR and CDR2 FQNEAQ (reference sequence).

This chain uses TRBV7-8 with TRBJ2-1, with unresolved D. CDR3 length: 13 residues. Germline-derived CDR1 and CDR2 are SGHVS and FQNEAQ. V lost 5 bases and J 5 bases, leaving 10 bases between the germline ends. This chain's CDR3 is CASSPQANNEQFF. The CDR3 region has the DNA TGTGCCAGCAGCCCCCAGGCGAACAATGAGCAGTTCTTC.

This sequence joins TRBV7-3 and TRBJ1-1; perhaps TRBD1 as D (5 bases). Germline lookup yields CDR1 SGHTA and CDR2 FQGTGA. The CDR3 has 13 residues. V lost 5 bases, J lost 11 bases, and 18 bases lay in between. CDR3 residues: CASSPSFGARAFF. The CDR3 coding sequence is TGTGCCAGCAGCCCTTCTTTTGGGGCTCGCGCTTTCTTT.

This clone was seen a few times. The chain carries TRBV7-2 and TRBJ2-4, with 8 positions matching TRBD2. The CDR3 length is 15 residues. The germline CDR1 and CDR2 sequences are SGHTA and FQGNSA. V lost 5 bases to trimming and J lost 8 bases; unmatched junction nucleotides: 11. This CDR3 reads CASSAREGGRDIQYF. CDR3 bases: TGTGCCAGCAGCGCCCGGGAGGGGGGCCGAGACATTCAGTACTTC.

The chain joins TRBV5-5 to TRBJ1-1; D ambiguous. The V end was cut by 1 base, the J end by 3 bases, with 7 bases between. Germline CDR1 SGHKS, CDR2 YYEKEE (reference sequence). CDR3 size: 13 residues. The CDR3 is CASSLRPDTEAFF. CDR3 coding DNA: TGTGCCAGCAGCTTGAGGCCGGACACTGAAGCTTTCTTT.

V usage is TRBV12-3 or TRBV12-4 and J usage is TRBJ2-1; 8 bases align to TRBD2. This CDR3 has 12 residues. Germline trimming cut 6 bases from V and 9 bases from J; bases unmatched to any gene: 4. CDR3 sequence: CASSNSGTEQFF. The DNA of the CDR3 is TGTGCCAGCAGCAATAGCGGGACTGAGCAGTTCTTC.

The V call is TRBV2, the J call TRBJ2-3; D ambiguous. Trimming pared 6 bases from V and 10 bases from J, leaving 14 bases between. CDR3 length equals 12 residues. Germline CDR1 and CDR2: SNHLY and FYNNEI. The CDR3 nucleotides read TGTGCCAGCAGGAAGATAGGGATCGCGCAGTATTTT. This codes for CASRKIGIAQYF. The whole variable domain, filled in from reference TRBV2 and TRBJ2-3, reads EPEVTQTPSHQVTQMGQEVILRCVPISNHLYFYWYRQILGQKVEFLVSFYNNEISEKSEIFDDQFSVERPDGSNFTLKIRSTKLEDSAMYFCASRKIGIAQYFGPGTRLTVL.

The chain joins TRBV7-9 to TRBJ2-3; no definite D call. The germline gives CDR1 SEHNR, CDR2 FQNEAQ (reference sequence). The CDR3 runs 12 residues. The V and J ends lost 2 bases and 6 bases respectively, with 6 bases between them. The CDR3 region is CASSLLGDTQYF. Written as DNA, the CDR3 is TGTGCCAGCAGCTTACTGGGGGATACGCAGTATTTT.

The chain joins TRBV7-3 to TRBJ2-3; possibly TRBD1 or TRBD2 for D (6 bases each). CDR1 is SGHTA, CDR2 FQGTGA, per germline. V gave up 4 bases and J gave up 6 bases, with 11 bases separating them. The CDR3 is 13 amino acids. The CDR3 bases are TGTGCCAGCAGCTCGGGGGCCGCGGATACGCAGTATTTT. It translates to CASSSGAADTQYF.

The CDR3 sequence: CASSLSTGDTEAFF. CDR3 nucleotide sequence: TGTGCCAGCAGCCTGAGCACAGGGGATACTGAAGCTTTCTTT. V is TRBV7-2 and J is TRBJ1-1; 7 positions agree with TRBD1. CDR1 is SGHTA, CDR2 FQGNSA, per germline. V lost 5 bases to trimming and J lost 5 bases; unmatched junction nucleotides: 8. The CDR3 is 14 residues long.

The chain combines TRBV5-1 with TRBJ1-2; D is uncertain. V lost 1 base to trimming and J lost 8 bases, with 15 bases between them. The CDR3 is 14 amino acids. The germline V gene encodes CDR1 SGHRS and CDR2 YFSETQ. The CDR3 DNA reads TGCGCCAGCAGCTTGAGTGTGGAGGGCGTAGGCTACACCTTC. It translates to CASSLSVEGVGYTF. Combining the CDR3 with reference TRBV5-1 and TRBJ1-2 gives the whole variable domain KAGVTQTPRYLIKTRGQQVTLSCSPISGHRSVSWYQQTPGQGLQFLFEYFSETQRNKGNFPGRFSGRQFSNSRSEMNVSTLELGDSALYLCASSLSVEGVGYTFGSGTRLTVV.

This chain connects TRBV30 to TRBJ2-1; 8 bases map to TRBD2. The CDR3 is 14 amino acids. CDR1 is GTSNPN and CDR2 is SVGIG in the germline V gene (reference sequence). J lost 10 bases, V lost 3 bases, and 11 bases had no gene match. The CDR3 DNA sequence: TGTGCCTGGAGCAGCGGGAGAATGTCCGGGGAGCAGTTCTTC. Its translation is CAWSSGRMSGEQFF.

The count of this clone is one. The chain uses TRBV18 and TRBJ2-7; 9 bases map to TRBD2. The ends lost 5 bases at V and 2 bases at J; junction bases unmatched: 10. The CDR3 runs to 16 residues. The germline CDR1 and CDR2 sequences are KGHSH and LQKENI. The CDR3 here is CASSTYSGRGPYEQYF. The CDR3 DNA reads as TGTGCCAGCTCAACCTATAGCGGGAGAGGCCCCTACGAGCAGTACTTC.

The J gene is TRBJ2-2, the V gene TRBV5-1; D gene uncertain. CDR3 size: 14 residues. The V end lost 4 bases, the J end lost 9 bases, and 16 bases lay between the germline ends. CDR1 is SGHRS and CDR2 is YFSETQ in the germline V gene. The CDR3 protein is CASSLLPSVRELFF. CDR3 DNA: TGCGCCAGCAGCCTCCTTCCCTCTGTTCGGGAGCTGTTTTTT.

The rearrangement uses TRBV28 and TRBJ1-3, with D hard to call. The V end lost 0 bases, the J end lost 1 base, and 10 bases lay between the germline ends. Germline V gene sequence: CDR1 MDHEN, CDR2 SYDVKM. CDR3 length: 16 amino acids. The CDR3 DNA reads TGTGCCAGCAGTTTATGGTCCGGGGATTCTGGAAACACCATATATTTT. It translates to CASSLWSGDSGNTIYF.

In nucleotides, the CDR3 is TGTGCCAGCAGCCAAGAAGGGCCCCGAGGCTGGGCCAACGTCCTGACTTTC. Translation: CASSQEGPRGWANVLTF. V is TRBV3-1 (or the pseudogene TRBV3-2) and J is TRBJ2-6; D is unclear. Per germline, CDR1 LGHDT and CDR2 YNNKEL (reference sequence). V was trimmed by 0 bases and J by 5 bases, leaving 14 bases between them. CDR3 length: 17 amino acids.

The gene calls are TRBV2 and TRBJ1-1; D not certain. The length of the CDR3 is 16 residues. V dropped 2 bases and J dropped 0 bases, with 13 bases sitting between them. CDR1 is SNHLY, CDR2 FYNNEI, per germline. In nucleotides, the CDR3 is TGTGCCAGCAGTGAAACCCAGGCGATCATGAACACTGAAGCTTTCTTT. This translates into CASSETQAIMNTEAFF.

This chain links TRBV5-1 with TRBJ1-2, with D perhaps matching TRBD1 (6 bases). The CDR3 covers 13 residues. The V gene's germline CDR1 is SGHRS and CDR2 YFSETQ. V dropped 4 bases and J dropped 2 bases, with 9 bases sitting between them. This CDR3 reads CASSDTGNYGYTF. Written as DNA, the CDR3 is TGCGCCAGCAGCGACACAGGGAACTATGGCTACACCTTC.

There are a few counts of this clone. The CDR3 spells CASSIARAELHF. In nucleotides, the CDR3 is TGTGCCAGTAGTATAGCCCGGGCCGAACTCCACTTT. The chain combines TRBV19 with TRBJ1-6; D not resolved. Germline CDR1 LNHDA, CDR2 SQIVND (reference sequence). Trimming pared 1 base from V and 16 bases from J, leaving 11 bases between. This CDR3 has 12 amino acids.

The V and J genes are TRBV3-1 (or the pseudogene TRBV3-2) and TRBJ2-3; no firm D call. V lost 4 bases to trimming and J lost 1 base, with 15 bases between them. This CDR3 contains 16 residues. CDR1 is LGHDT, CDR2 YNNKEL, per germline (reference sequence). The CDR3 DNA reads TGTGCCAGCAGCCCTAATACCCCCTCAGGCACAGATACGCAGTATTTT. It yields the protein CASSPNTPSGTDTQYF.

The chain is built from TRBV28 and TRBJ2-2, with 8 bases that match TRBD2. This CDR3 has 16 residues. After removal of 6 bases from V and 4 bases from J, the junction contained 10 bases not matched to a gene. The germline V gene has CDR1 MDHEN and CDR2 SYDVKM. The CDR3 DNA follows: TGTGCCAGCAGGGTAGCGGGAACCGGGGGCACCGGGGAGCTGTTTTTT. Protein product: CASRVAGTGGTGELFF.

CDR3 region: CAAKAYTSGEETQYF. For the CDR3, the DNA is TGTGCCGCCAAGGCATACACTAGCGGGGAAGAGACCCAGTACTTC. This rearrangement joins TRBV7-8 to TRBJ2-5; TRBD2 agrees at 10 bases. J gave up 3 bases and V 11 bases, and 12 bases lay outside the gene matches. CDR3 size: 15 residues. Germline CDR1 SGHVS, CDR2 FQNEAQ.

This sequence joins TRBV23-1 and TRBJ2-5; D remains unclear. Being an ORF, TRBV23-1 has a function that is uncertain. V was clipped by 1 base and J by 1 base, with 16 bases between them. The length of the CDR3 is 17 residues. The CDR3 region is CASSQCAVRQAQETQYF. The CDR3 DNA is TGCGCCAGCAGTCAATGTGCGGTTCGTCAAGCCCAAGAGACCCAGTACTTC.